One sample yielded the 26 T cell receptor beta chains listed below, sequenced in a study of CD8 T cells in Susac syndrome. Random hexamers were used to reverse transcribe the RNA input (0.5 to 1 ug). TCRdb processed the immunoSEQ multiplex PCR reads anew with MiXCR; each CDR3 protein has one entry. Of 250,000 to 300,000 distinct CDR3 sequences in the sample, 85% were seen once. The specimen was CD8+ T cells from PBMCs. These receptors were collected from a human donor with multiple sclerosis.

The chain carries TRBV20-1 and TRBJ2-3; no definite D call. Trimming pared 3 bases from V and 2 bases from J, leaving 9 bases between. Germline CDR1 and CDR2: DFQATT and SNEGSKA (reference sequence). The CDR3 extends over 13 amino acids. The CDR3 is CSASSHYTDTQYF. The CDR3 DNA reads TGCAGTGCTAGTTCCCACTACACAGATACGCAGTATTTT.

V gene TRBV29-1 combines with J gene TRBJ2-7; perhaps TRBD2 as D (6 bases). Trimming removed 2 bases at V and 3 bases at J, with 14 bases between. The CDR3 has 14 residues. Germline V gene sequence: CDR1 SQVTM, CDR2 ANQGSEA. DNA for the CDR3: TGCAGCGTTGAACGGAGCGGGTTGGGCTACGAGCAGTACTTC. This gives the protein CSVERSGLGYEQYF.

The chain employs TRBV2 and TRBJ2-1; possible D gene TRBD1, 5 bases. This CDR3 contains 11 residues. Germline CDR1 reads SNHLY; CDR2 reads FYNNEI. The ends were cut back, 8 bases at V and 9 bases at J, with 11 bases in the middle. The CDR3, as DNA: TGTGCCAGCTATAGGGGCACTGAGCAGTTCTTC. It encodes CASYRGTEQFF.

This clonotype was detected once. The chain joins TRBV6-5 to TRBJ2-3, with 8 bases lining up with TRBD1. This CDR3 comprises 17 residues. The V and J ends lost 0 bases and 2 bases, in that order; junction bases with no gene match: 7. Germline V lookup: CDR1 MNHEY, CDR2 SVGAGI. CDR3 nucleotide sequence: TGTGCCAGCAGTTACTCAAGGACAGGGTGGGACACAGATACGCAGTATTTT. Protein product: CASSYSRTGWDTDTQYF.

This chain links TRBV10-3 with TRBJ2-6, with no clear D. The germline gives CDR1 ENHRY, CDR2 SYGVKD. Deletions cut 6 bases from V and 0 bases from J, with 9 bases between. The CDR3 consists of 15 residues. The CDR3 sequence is CAIRAMISGANVLTF. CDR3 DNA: TGTGCCATCAGGGCCATGATCTCTGGGGCCAACGTCCTGACTTTC.

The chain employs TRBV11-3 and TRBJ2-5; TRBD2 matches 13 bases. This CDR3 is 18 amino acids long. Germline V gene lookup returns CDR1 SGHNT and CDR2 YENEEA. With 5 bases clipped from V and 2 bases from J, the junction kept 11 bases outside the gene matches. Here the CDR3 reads CASSPGLAGLSKQETQYF. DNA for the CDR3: TGTGCCAGCAGCCCGGGACTAGCGGGATTGAGCAAACAAGAGACCCAGTACTTC.

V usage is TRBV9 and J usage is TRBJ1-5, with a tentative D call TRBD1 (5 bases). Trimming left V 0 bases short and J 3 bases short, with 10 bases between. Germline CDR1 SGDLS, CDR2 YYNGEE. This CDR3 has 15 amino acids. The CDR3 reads CASSVDGAVNQPQHF. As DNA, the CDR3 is TGTGCCAGCAGCGTAGACGGGGCTGTCAATCAGCCCCAGCATTTT.

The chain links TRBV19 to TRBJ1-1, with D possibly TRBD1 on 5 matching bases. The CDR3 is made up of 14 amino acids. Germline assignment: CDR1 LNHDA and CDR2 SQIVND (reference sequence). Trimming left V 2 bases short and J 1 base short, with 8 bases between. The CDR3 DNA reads TGTGCCAGTAGTATATACGACAGGAACACTGAAGCTTTCTTT. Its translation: CASSIYDRNTEAFF.

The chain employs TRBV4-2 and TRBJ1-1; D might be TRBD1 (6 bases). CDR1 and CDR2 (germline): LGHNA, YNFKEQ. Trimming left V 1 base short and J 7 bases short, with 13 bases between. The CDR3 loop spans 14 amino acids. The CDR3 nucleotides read TGTGCCAGCAGCCAAGGGGGGGCGGGGATTGAAGCTTTCTTT. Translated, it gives CASSQGGAGIEAFF.

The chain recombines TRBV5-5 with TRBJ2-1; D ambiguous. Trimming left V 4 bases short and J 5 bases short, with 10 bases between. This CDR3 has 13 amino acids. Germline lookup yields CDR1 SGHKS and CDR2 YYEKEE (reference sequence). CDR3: CASSPDINNEQFF. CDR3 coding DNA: TGTGCCAGCAGCCCCGACATAAACAATGAGCAGTTCTTC.

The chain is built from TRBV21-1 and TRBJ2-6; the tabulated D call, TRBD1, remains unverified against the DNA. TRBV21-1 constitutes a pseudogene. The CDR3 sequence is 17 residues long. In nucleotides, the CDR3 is TGTGCCAGCAGCAACAGGGGACGCAACTCTGGGGCCAACGTCCTGACTTTC. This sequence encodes CASSNRGRNSGANVLTF.

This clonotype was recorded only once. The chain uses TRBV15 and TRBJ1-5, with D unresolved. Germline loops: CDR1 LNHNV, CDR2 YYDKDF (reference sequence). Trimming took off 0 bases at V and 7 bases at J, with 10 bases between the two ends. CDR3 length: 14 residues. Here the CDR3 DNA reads TGTGCCACCAGCAGAGATAGTGGGAGGCAGCCCCAGCATTTT. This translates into CATSRDSGRQPQHF.

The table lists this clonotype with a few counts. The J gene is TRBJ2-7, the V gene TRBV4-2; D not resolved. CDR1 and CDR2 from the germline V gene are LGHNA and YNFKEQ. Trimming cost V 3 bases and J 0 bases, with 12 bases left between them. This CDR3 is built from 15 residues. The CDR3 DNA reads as TGTGCCAGCAGCCACGCGGCAGGCACCTCCTACGAGCAGTACTTC. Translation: CASSHAAGTSYEQYF.

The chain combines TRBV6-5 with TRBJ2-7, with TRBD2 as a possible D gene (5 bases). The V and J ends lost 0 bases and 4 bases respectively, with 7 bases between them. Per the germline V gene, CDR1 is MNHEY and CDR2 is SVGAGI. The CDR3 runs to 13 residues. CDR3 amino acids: CASSYSTGYEQYF. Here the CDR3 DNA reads TGTGCCAGCAGTTACTCGACGGGATACGAGCAGTACTTC.

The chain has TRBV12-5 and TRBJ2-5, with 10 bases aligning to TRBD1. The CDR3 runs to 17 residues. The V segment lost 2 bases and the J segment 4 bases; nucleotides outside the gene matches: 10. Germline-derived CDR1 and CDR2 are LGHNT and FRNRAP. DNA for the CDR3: TGTGCTAGTGGTTTGTTGGGACAGGGGTTTCCCGGAGAGACCCAGTACTTC. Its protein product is CASGLLGQGFPGETQYF.

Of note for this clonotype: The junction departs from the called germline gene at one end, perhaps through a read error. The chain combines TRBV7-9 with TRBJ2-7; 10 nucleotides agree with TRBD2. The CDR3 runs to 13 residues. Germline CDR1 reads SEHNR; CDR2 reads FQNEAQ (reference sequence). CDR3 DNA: TGTGCCGGCAGACCCAGACTAGCGGGCGAGCAGTACTTC. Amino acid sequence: CAGRPRLAGEQYF.

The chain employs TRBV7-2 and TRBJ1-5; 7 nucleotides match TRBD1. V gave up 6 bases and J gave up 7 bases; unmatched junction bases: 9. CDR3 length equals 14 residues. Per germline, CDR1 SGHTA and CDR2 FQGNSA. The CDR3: CASSSRQGRQPQHF. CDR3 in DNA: TGTGCCAGCAGTTCCCGACAGGGAAGACAGCCCCAGCATTTT.

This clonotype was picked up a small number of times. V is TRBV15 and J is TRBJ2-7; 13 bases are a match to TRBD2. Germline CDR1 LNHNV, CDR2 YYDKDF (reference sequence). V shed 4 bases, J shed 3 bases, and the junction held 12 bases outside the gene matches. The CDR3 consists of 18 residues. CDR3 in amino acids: CATSIGLAGESHRYEQYF. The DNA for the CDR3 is TGTGCCACCAGCATAGGACTAGCGGGAGAATCACACCGCTACGAGCAGTACTTC.

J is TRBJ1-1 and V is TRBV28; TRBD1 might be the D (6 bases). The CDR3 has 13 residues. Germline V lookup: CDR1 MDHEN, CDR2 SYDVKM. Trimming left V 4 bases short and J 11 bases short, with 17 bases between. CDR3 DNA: TGTGCCAGCAGTTATCCGGGGGCCGTCGAGGCTTTCTTT. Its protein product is CASSYPGAVEAFF.

CDR3 nucleotide sequence: TGTGCCAGCAGTGACACTAGCGGGAGGGCCTGGGGGAATGAGCAGTTCTTC. The encoded protein is CASSDTSGRAWGNEQFF. The chain carries TRBV2 and TRBJ2-1, with 13 nucleotides matching TRBD2. The CDR3 is 17 residues long. Unmatched junction bases numbered 9, after V lost 3 bases and J lost 7 bases. Germline V gene sequence: CDR1 SNHLY, CDR2 FYNNEI.

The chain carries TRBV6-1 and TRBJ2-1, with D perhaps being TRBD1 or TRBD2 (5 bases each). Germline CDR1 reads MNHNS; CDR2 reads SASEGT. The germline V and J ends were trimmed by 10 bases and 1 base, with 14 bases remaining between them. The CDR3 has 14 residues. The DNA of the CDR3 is TGTGCCATTCCCGGGGCCTATTCCTACAATGAGCAGTTCTTC. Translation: CAIPGAYSYNEQFF.

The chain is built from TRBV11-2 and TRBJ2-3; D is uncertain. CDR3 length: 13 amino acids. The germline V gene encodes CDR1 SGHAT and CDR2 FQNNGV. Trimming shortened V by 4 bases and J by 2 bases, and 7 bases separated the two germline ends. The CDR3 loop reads CASSSRYTDTQYF. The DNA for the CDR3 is TGTGCCAGCAGCTCCCGTTACACAGATACGCAGTATTTT.

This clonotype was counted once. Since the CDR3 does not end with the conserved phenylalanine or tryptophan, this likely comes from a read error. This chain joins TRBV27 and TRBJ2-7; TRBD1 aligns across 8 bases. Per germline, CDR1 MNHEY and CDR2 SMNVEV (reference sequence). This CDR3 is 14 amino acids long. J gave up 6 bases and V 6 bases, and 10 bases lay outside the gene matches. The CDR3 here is CASRSGGEISEQYI. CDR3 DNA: TGTGCCAGCAGATCAGGGGGCGAAATAAGCGAGCAGTACATC.

As DNA, the CDR3 is TGTGCCAGCAGCAGTGGGGGGTCAGGTGTACGCAATCAGCCCCAGCATTTT. It specifies CASSSGGSGVRNQPQHF. The V gene is TRBV5-6, the J gene TRBJ1-5; maybe TRBD1 (5 bases). This CDR3 spans 17 amino acids. The germline V gene encodes CDR1 SGHDT and CDR2 YYEEEE. Trimming cost V 4 bases and J 2 bases, with 19 bases left between them.

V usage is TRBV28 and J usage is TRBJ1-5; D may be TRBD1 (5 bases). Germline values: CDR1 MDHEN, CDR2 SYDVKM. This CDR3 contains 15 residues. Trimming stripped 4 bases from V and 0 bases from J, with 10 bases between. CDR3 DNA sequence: TGTGCCAGCAGTTACAGGTTTTATAGCAATCAGCCCCAGCATTTT. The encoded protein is CASSYRFYSNQPQHF.

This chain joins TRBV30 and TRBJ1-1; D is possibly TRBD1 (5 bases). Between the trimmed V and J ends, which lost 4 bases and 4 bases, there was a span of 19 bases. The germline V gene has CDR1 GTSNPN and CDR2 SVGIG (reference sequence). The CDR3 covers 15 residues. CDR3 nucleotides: TGTGCCTGGACCAATTCGTGGGGGGGGAGCACTGAAGCTTTCTTT. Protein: CAWTNSWGGSTEAFF. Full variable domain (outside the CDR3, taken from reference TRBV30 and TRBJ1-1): SQTIHQWPATLVQPVGSPLSLECTVEGTSNPNLYWYRQAAGRGLQLLFYSVGIGQISSEVPQNLSASRPQDRQFILSSKKLLLSDSGFYLCAWTNSWGGSTEAFFGQGTRLTVV.